What follows are 5 T cell receptor beta chains derived from one specimen sequenced in a study of shared clonotypes between healthy human individuals. Measured with immunoSEQ multiplex PCR; TCRdb has only the in-frame clones, and not every one. The sample includes some 500,000 clones, around 77% of them seen just once. The sequencing sample was made of PBMCs. All receptors derive from a woman aged 40-49 years in good health. Some clones in this sample may be carry-over from other donors' samples.

The chain couples TRBV28 to TRBJ2-1; possibly TRBD1 or TRBD2 for D (5 bases each). The CDR3 has 14 residues. With 6 bases removed from V and 6 bases from J, the gap between germline ends came to 15 bases. The germline V gene encodes CDR1 MDHEN and CDR2 SYDVKM. CDR3 DNA: TGTGCCAGCAGGGGGACCCACAGGTCCAATGAGCAGTTCTTC. It encodes CASRGTHRSNEQFF. The entire variable domain, with the rest obtained from reference TRBV28 and TRBJ2-1, is as follows: DVKVTQSSRYLVKRTGEKVFLECVQDMDHENMFWYRQDPGLGLRLIYFSYDVKMKEKGDIPEGYSVSREKKERFSLILESASTNQTSMYLCASRGTHRSNEQFFGPGTRLTVL.

The chain is built from TRBV4-2 and TRBJ2-3; D uncertain. Germline V lookup: CDR1 LGHNA, CDR2 YNFKEQ. The ends were cut back, 0 bases at V and 4 bases at J, with 8 bases in the middle. This CDR3 is 14 amino acids long. CDR3 DNA sequence: TGTGCCAGCAGCCAAGAGCGCCAGTCAGATACGCAGTATTTT. Its translation is CASSQERQSDTQYF.

The chain recombines TRBV28 with TRBJ2-7; 8 bases are shared with TRBD2. After removal of 4 bases from V and 13 bases from J, the junction contained 9 bases not matched to a gene. The CDR3 is made up of 12 amino acids. CDR1 is MDHEN and CDR2 is SYDVKM in the germline V gene. CDR3 amino acids: CASSSPGLVAYF. The DNA for the CDR3 is TGTGCCAGCAGTTCGCCGGGACTAGTCGCATACTTC.

The V gene is TRBV7-6, the J gene TRBJ2-6, with TRBD2 as a possible D gene (6 bases). Trimming removed 3 bases at V and 0 bases at J, with 9 bases between. This CDR3 is built from 16 residues. Per germline, CDR1 SGHVS and CDR2 FNYEAQ. CDR3 in DNA: TGTGCCAGCAGCTTTCGGGAGAGCTCTGGGGCCAACGTCCTGACTTTC. Its protein product is CASSFRESSGANVLTF.

The chain uses TRBV5-6 and TRBJ1-1, with TRBD1 as a possible D gene (5 bases). This CDR3 is built from 15 residues. Germline CDR1 SGHDT, CDR2 YYEEEE. The ends were cut back, 4 bases at V and 6 bases at J, with 19 bases in the middle. The CDR3 spells CASSLRDVGGPEAFF. Here the CDR3 DNA reads TGTGCCAGCAGCCTCAGGGACGTCGGTGGGCCTGAAGCTTTCTTT.